This entry concerns a single T cell receptor (beta chain). This specimen comes from a study of shared clonotypes between healthy human individuals. TCRdb keeps only in-frame clones here, not all; method: immunoSEQ multiplex PCR. The table includes some 2.1 million clones, approximately 95% detected once. Terminally differentiated effector memory CD45RA+ cells were excluded from the naive CD8 cells, which were CD45RO-negative and positively selected for CCR7. None of the donors, who were healthy HIV-negative adults, had recently had acute infections or vaccinations. Trimming stripped 5 bases from V and 0 bases from J, with 7 bases between. This CDR3 spans 13 amino acids. In germline, CDR1 is SGHAT, CDR2 FQNNGV.

This sequence originates from a man between 18 and 35 years old in good health. The sequencing input was naive CD8+ T cells sorted from blood. The chain is built from TRBV11-2 and TRBJ1-1; no reliable D call. CDR3 amino acids: CASSHQMNTEAFF. DNA of the CDR3: TGTGCCAGCAGCCATCAGATGAACACTGAAGCTTTCTTT.